Following are 21 T cell receptor beta chains from one sample sequenced in a study of radiotherapy plus CTLA-4 blockade in lung cancer. The data were produced by immunoSEQ multiplex PCR, yet TCRdb's version contains in-frame clones alone and is incomplete. This sample has about 120,000 clones, with 65% to 85% found just once. The sample consisted of peripheral blood, taken from a patient treated with radiotherapy plus ipilimumab. These receptors came from a human donor with non-small cell lung cancer who had a partial response to radiotherapy plus ipilimumab.

The CDR3 region has the DNA TGTGCCAGCAGTTTACCAGGCCAGGAAGGCTATGGCTACACCTTC. It codes for CASSLPGQEGYGYTF. The genes are TRBV28 and TRBJ1-2; D gene uncertain. This CDR3 contains 15 residues. The ends were cut back, 2 bases at V and 4 bases at J, with 14 bases in the middle. Germline V gene sequence: CDR1 MDHEN, CDR2 SYDVKM.

The V and J genes are TRBV11-1 and TRBJ1-1, with a tentative D call TRBD1 (5 bases). Trimming left V 2 bases short and J 1 base short, with 8 bases between. The CDR3 covers 14 residues. CDR1 is SGHAT, CDR2 FQDESV, per germline (reference sequence). The CDR3 coding sequence is TGTGCCAGCAGCTTACAGGGAAGGAACACTGAAGCTTTCTTT. Its translation is CASSLQGRNTEAFF.

The gene calls are TRBV9 and TRBJ2-7; TRBD2 matches 8 bases. Trimming removed 6 bases from V and 7 bases from J; junction bases left unmatched: 6. This CDR3 contains 12 residues. Germline values: CDR1 SGDLS, CDR2 YYNGEE. The CDR3 here is CASNREGGEQYF. CDR3 nucleotides: TGTGCCAGCAACCGGGAGGGGGGGGAGCAGTACTTC.

The chain is built from TRBV5-1 and TRBJ2-7; 9 bases fit TRBD1. Germline V gives CDR1 SGHRS, CDR2 YFSETQ. The CDR3 is 16 amino acids. V lost 1 base, J lost 1 base, and 6 bases stayed unmatched. CDR3 nucleotides: TGCGCCAGCAGCTTGAATGGACAGGGGTCATCCTACGAGCAGTACTTC. Its protein is CASSLNGQGSSYEQYF.

The chain joins TRBV28 to TRBJ2-3, with D tentatively TRBD1 (5 bases). Germline assignment: CDR1 MDHEN and CDR2 SYDVKM. The CDR3 totals 17 residues. The V and J ends lost 6 bases and 3 bases respectively, with 22 bases between them. The CDR3 protein is CASSLGDLIRSTDTQYF. CDR3 DNA: TGTGCCAGCAGCCTAGGGGATTTGATACGAAGTACAGATACGCAGTATTTT. Filled out from reference TRBV28 and TRBJ2-3, the complete variable domain reads DVKVTQSSRYLVKRTGEKVFLECVQDMDHENMFWYRQDPGLGLRLIYFSYDVKMKEKGDIPEGYSVSREKKERFSLILESASTNQTSMYLCASSLGDLIRSTDTQYFGPGTRLTVL.

This clone was recorded a few times. This chain joins TRBV4-3 and TRBJ1-4; D unclear. The V gene's germline CDR1 is LGHNA and CDR2 YSLEER. The V end was cut by 0 bases, the J end by 1 base, with 9 bases between. CDR3 length: 16 residues. The DNA of the CDR3 is TGCGCCAGCAGCCAAGATTGGCCAGTAACTAATGAAAAACTGTTTTTT. Its protein is CASSQDWPVTNEKLFF.

This chain joins TRBV16 and TRBJ2-7, with 7 bases fitting TRBD2. This CDR3 has 11 amino acids. Unmatched junction bases numbered 1, after V lost 4 bases and J lost 7 bases. In germline, CDR1 is KGHSY, CDR2 FQNENV. This CDR3 is CASSPGGEQYV. The DNA for the CDR3 is TGTGCCAGCAGCCCGGGGGGTGAGCAGTACGTC.

The genes are TRBV28 and TRBJ2-1; D may be TRBD1 (5 bases). The germline V gene has CDR1 MDHEN and CDR2 SYDVKM. The CDR3 is 15 amino acids. V lost 3 bases to trimming and J lost 5 bases, with 14 bases between them. The DNA of the CDR3 is TGTGCCAGCAGTTTCCTCCAGGGATCCAACAATGAGCAGTTCTTC. This encodes CASSFLQGSNNEQFF.

The rearrangement links TRBV5-6 to TRBJ1-1; a weak D match, TRBD1 (5 bases). Germline V gene data show CDR1 as SGHDT and CDR2 as YYEEEE. The CDR3 extends over 13 amino acids. Between the trimmed V and J ends, which lost 0 bases and 6 bases, there was a span of 9 bases. The CDR3 sequence is CASSLVGGAEAFF. The DNA for the CDR3 is TGTGCCAGCAGCTTGGTCGGGGGGGCTGAAGCTTTCTTT.

The gene calls are TRBV9 and TRBJ2-1; 12 bases line up with TRBD2. Per germline, CDR1 SGDLS and CDR2 YYNGEE. With 4 bases clipped from V and 8 bases from J, the junction kept 7 bases outside the gene matches. The CDR3 spans 15 residues. The DNA of the CDR3 is TGTGCCAGCAGCATAGGACTAGCGGGAATGGATGAGCAGTTCTTC. This encodes CASSIGLAGMDEQFF. The full variable domain, in which reference TRBV9 and TRBJ2-1 provide the parts outside the CDR3, is DSGVTQTPKHLITATGQRVTLRCSPRSGDLSVYWYQQSLDQGLQFLIQYYNGEERAKGNILERFSAQQFPDLHSELNLSSLELGDSALYFCASSIGLAGMDEQFFGPGTRLTVL.

This clone was counted between two and nine times. The chain is built from TRBV15 and TRBJ1-5; D gene uncertain. The CDR3 length is 18 residues. V lost 5 bases and J lost 0, with 20 bases in between. Germline V lookup: CDR1 LNHNV, CDR2 YYDKDF (reference sequence). CDR3 residues: CATSVANTREGSNQPQHF. Written as DNA, the CDR3 is TGTGCCACCAGCGTCGCAAATACTAGGGAAGGTAGCAATCAGCCCCAGCATTTT.

This clone occurred a few times. The chain links TRBV29-1 to TRBJ2-3; TRBD1 might be the D (6 bases). Deletions cut 7 bases from V and 0 bases from J, with 14 bases between. The germline V gene has CDR1 SQVTM and CDR2 ANQGSEA. The CDR3 has 14 amino acids. CDR3 in amino acids: CSGGTGLSTDTQYF. CDR3 bases: TGCAGCGGCGGAACAGGGCTTAGCACAGATACGCAGTATTTT.

The rearrangement joins TRBV10-2 to TRBJ2-7; D possibly corresponds to TRBD1 (5 bases). CDR3 length: 10 residues. The V gene lost 8 bases and the J gene lost 3 bases, with 5 bases spanning the gap. The germline CDR1 and CDR2 sequences are WSHSY and SAAADI. Here the CDR3 reads CASQGYEQYF. CDR3 bases: TGCGCCAGCCAGGGCTACGAGCAGTACTTC.

The CDR3 bases are TGCGCCAGCAGCTCAGGGAGCGGGAGAAGCATTCAGTACTTC. This translates into CASSSGSGRSIQYF. The chain carries TRBV5-1 and TRBJ2-4; 8 nucleotides agree with TRBD2. The CDR3 is 14 amino acids. Germline CDR1 SGHRS, CDR2 YFSETQ. The V gene end was trimmed by 3 bases and the J gene end by 9 bases; junction bases not matched to a gene: 8.

Remarks on this clone: This CDR3 is also generated by other DNA sequences in the sample. The chain has TRBV28 and TRBJ2-2; tentative D call: TRBD1 (6 bases). Germline V gives CDR1 MDHEN, CDR2 SYDVKM. Trimming took off 5 bases at V and 6 bases at J, with 13 bases between the two ends. The CDR3 runs 14 residues. CDR3 sequence reads: CASSRHTGPGELFF. As DNA, the CDR3 is TGTGCCAGCAGTCGGCATACAGGGCCCGGGGAGCTGTTTTTT.

This chain links TRBV30 with TRBJ2-7, with a weak D call TRBD1 (6 bases). The CDR3 is 15 residues long. Trimming left V 2 bases short and J 4 bases short, with 18 bases between. Germline-derived CDR1 and CDR2 are GTSNPN and SVGIG (reference sequence). In DNA, the CDR3 is TGTGCCTGGAGTCTGTATACAGGGCCCGCTTACGAGCAGTACTTC. Its protein product is CAWSLYTGPAYEQYF.

The CDR3 protein is CSDRRGPYNEQFF. CDR3 DNA sequence: TGCAGCGACCGGCGGGGGCCCTACAATGAGCAGTTCTTC. The V and J genes are TRBV29-1 and TRBJ2-1; D might be TRBD2 (7 bases). V shed 7 bases and J shed 2 bases, with 12 bases lying between them. Germline V gives CDR1 SQVTM, CDR2 ANQGSEA. This CDR3 has 13 residues.

The chain has TRBV10-1 and TRBJ2-3, with TRBD2 identical over 9 bases. The CDR3 runs to 15 residues. Germline V lookup: CDR1 WNHNN, CDR2 SYGVQD (reference sequence). The trim removed 7 bases at V and 4 bases at J, leaving 9 bases unmatched. CDR3 protein: CASKAGLARSDTQYF. The CDR3 bases are TGCGCCAGCAAAGCGGGACTAGCCAGGTCAGATACGCAGTATTTT.

The V gene is TRBV25-1, the J gene TRBJ2-5; TRBD2 matches at 12 bases. V lost 1 base and J lost 5; bases outside the gene matches: 5. CDR1 is MGHDK and CDR2 is SYGVNS in the germline V gene. CDR3 length equals 16 residues. The DNA for the CDR3 is TGTGCCAGCAGTGAATTAAGACTAGCGGGAGTGGAGACCCAGTACTTC. This sequence encodes CASSELRLAGVETQYF.

The chain links TRBV11-2 to TRBJ1-5, with D possibly TRBD1 on 5 matching bases. This CDR3 has 14 residues. Trimming took 3 bases from V and 3 from J, leaving 9 bases between them. Germline assignment: CDR1 SGHAT and CDR2 FQNNGV. Here the CDR3 reads CASSFSGINQPQHF. CDR3 bases: TGTGCCAGCAGCTTTTCAGGGATCAATCAGCCCCAGCATTTT.

The chain carries TRBV30 and TRBJ2-5; 11 bases match TRBD2. The junction had 9 bases not matched to a gene; V was cut back by 2 bases and J by 4 bases. Germline loops: CDR1 GTSNPN, CDR2 SVGIG (reference sequence). CDR3 length: 16 residues. The CDR3 region has the DNA TGTGCCTGGAGTCCGGGGACTAGCGGCCTAACAGAGACCCAGTACTTC. Translation gives CAWSPGTSGLTETQYF.